This entry lists 26 T cell receptor beta chains sequenced from one sample in a study of CD8+CD57+ T cells in acquired aplastic anemia. The template for TCR beta VDJ and CDR3 sequence profiling was genomic DNA. MiXCR, applied by TCRdb to the reads, yields one record per CDR3 protein. The sample lists 300,000 or so distinct CDR3 sequences, 50% to 70% occurring once. Material: sorted CD4+, CD8+, or CD8+CD57+ T cells (not recorded which) from PBMCs. The receptors come from a human donor with severe aplastic anemia or a healthy control (not recorded which).

The chain links TRBV15 to TRBJ2-7, with 15 bases fitting TRBD2. The CDR3 is made up of 15 amino acids. The V gene's germline CDR1 is LNHNV and CDR2 YYDKDF (reference sequence). The V and J ends lost 3 bases and 6 bases, in that order; junction bases with no gene match: 3. Written as DNA, the CDR3 is TGTGCCACCAGCAGGGGGGGACTAGCGGGAGGCGAGCAGTACTTC. Amino acid sequence: CATSRGGLAGGEQYF.

The rearrangement joins TRBV2 to TRBJ2-7; D is unclear. The CDR3 loop spans 12 amino acids. Trimming shortened V by 7 bases and J by 2 bases, and 9 bases separated the two germline ends. Germline V gives CDR1 SNHLY, CDR2 FYNNEI. The CDR3 here is CASIRRTYEQYF. For the CDR3, the DNA is TGTGCCAGCATTAGAAGAACCTACGAGCAGTACTTC.

At least ten counts were recorded for this clonotype. The V call is TRBV30, the J call TRBJ2-5; no clear D. Germline V CDR1 and CDR2: GTSNPN, SVGIG (reference sequence). This CDR3 has 10 residues. With 2 bases removed from V and 8 bases from J, the gap between germline ends came to 6 bases. The CDR3 reads CAWSRTTQYF. In DNA form, the CDR3 reads TGTGCCTGGAGTAGAACAACCCAGTACTTC.

This chain links TRBV5-8 with TRBJ2-7; TRBD1 might be the D (6 bases). From germline, CDR1 is SGHTS and CDR2 YDEGEE. This CDR3 is 13 amino acids long. Trimming shortened V by 5 bases and J by 3 bases, and 12 bases separated the two germline ends. CDR3 protein: CASRSGTNYEQYF. The CDR3 region has the DNA TGTGCCAGCAGGTCCGGGACAAACTACGAGCAGTACTTC.

The V call is TRBV6-1, the J call TRBJ2-3; 9 positions match TRBD2. The CDR3 has 15 amino acids. Looked up from germline, CDR1 is MNHNS and CDR2 is SASEGT. V was clipped by 8 bases and J by 4 bases; unmatched bases: 10. This chain's CDR3 is CASLESGGTSDTQYF. CDR3 coding DNA: TGTGCCAGCCTGGAGAGCGGGGGGACCTCAGATACGCAGTATTTT.

The chain has TRBV6-1 and TRBJ2-2; 9 nucleotides agree with TRBD1. CDR3 length: 17 amino acids. Germline V gene data show CDR1 as MNHNS and CDR2 as SASEGT. V shed 5 bases, J shed 6 bases, and the junction held 13 bases outside the gene matches. The CDR3, as DNA: TGTGCCAGCAGTCCCCAGATCGGACAGGGGCTGTCCGGGGAGCTGTTTTTT. Protein product: CASSPQIGQGLSGELFF.

The V and J genes are TRBV25-1 and TRBJ2-1; D may be TRBD1 or TRBD2 (6 bases each). Trimming removed 2 bases at V and 1 base at J, with 9 bases between. Germline V gives CDR1 MGHDK, CDR2 SYGVNS. CDR3 length: 15 residues. The CDR3 DNA is TGTGCCAGCAGTGAACAGGGGAGGTCCTACAATGAGCAGTTCTTC. It specifies CASSEQGRSYNEQFF.

The rearrangement joins TRBV7-9 to TRBJ2-7, with D tentatively TRBD1 or TRBD2 (5 bases each). V lost 0 bases and J 3 bases, leaving 21 bases between the germline ends. Per the germline V gene, CDR1 is SEHNR and CDR2 is FQNEAQ (reference sequence). The CDR3 sequence is 18 residues long. The CDR3: CASSLAGDGDRHSYEQYF. The CDR3 DNA sequence: TGTGCCAGCAGCTTAGCTGGAGACGGGGACCGTCACAGCTACGAGCAGTACTTC.

V is TRBV24-1 and J is TRBJ2-1, with 7 bases aligning to TRBD1. V was pared by 2 bases and J by 5 bases, with 5 bases of the junction left unmatched. The CDR3 is 15 amino acids. Germline V gives CDR1 KGHDR, CDR2 SFDVKD. The CDR3 coding sequence is TGTGCCACCAGTGATTCCGGGACAGTGGACAATGAGCAGTTCTTC. Protein: CATSDSGTVDNEQFF.

This clonotype was observed a single time. A much larger clone lies a single base off, so this may be a read error. The chain joins TRBV12-3 or TRBV12-4 to TRBJ2-2; 8 nucleotides agree with TRBD2. Trimming removed 4 bases from V and 2 bases from J; junction bases left unmatched: 9. This CDR3 is built from 17 residues. CDR3 in amino acids: CASSSVLADRNTGELFF. For the CDR3, the DNA is TGTGCCAGCAGTTCGGTACTAGCGGACAGAAACACCGGGGAGCTGTTTTTT.

The rearrangement links TRBV5-1 to TRBJ2-7, with D perhaps matching TRBD2 (6 bases). Trimming cost V 3 bases and J 5 bases, with 15 bases left between them. Per the germline V gene, CDR1 is SGHRS and CDR2 is YFSETQ. CDR3 size: 14 residues. DNA for the CDR3: TGCGCCAGCAGCTCGGGACTTATTTCCAACGAGCAGTACTTC. It yields the protein CASSSGLISNEQYF. The full variable domain, in which reference TRBV5-1 and TRBJ2-7 provide the parts outside the CDR3, is KAGVTQTPRYLIKTRGQQVTLSCSPISGHRSVSWYQQTPGQGLQFLFEYFSETQRNKGNFPGRFSGRQFSNSRSEMNVSTLELGDSALYLCASSSGLISNEQYFGPGTRLTVT.

The J gene is TRBJ1-1, the V gene TRBV9; TRBD1 aligns across 10 bases. The V segment lost 4 bases and the J segment 6 bases; nucleotides outside the gene matches: 9. Germline V gene sequence: CDR1 SGDLS, CDR2 YYNGEE. CDR3 length equals 15 residues. The chain's CDR3 is CASSPRQGAGAEAFF. The CDR3 DNA sequence: TGTGCCAGCAGCCCGAGACAGGGGGCTGGGGCTGAAGCTTTCTTT.

This clonotype occurred many times. This rearrangement joins TRBV9 to TRBJ2-7, with 9 bases aligning to TRBD1. Trimming cost V 2 bases and J 3 bases; bases outside gene matches: 6. CDR1 is SGDLS and CDR2 is YYNGEE in the germline V gene. CDR3 length equals 15 residues. This CDR3 reads CASSVTGTGLYEQYF. DNA of the CDR3: TGTGCCAGCAGCGTCACCGGGACAGGGCTCTACGAGCAGTACTTC.

V and J are TRBV7-4 and TRBJ1-6; TRBD1 agrees at 7 bases. Trimming at V came to 1 base and at J to 13 bases, leaving 1 base not matched to a gene. The CDR3 runs 12 residues. Germline values: CDR1 SGHVT, CDR2 SQSDAQ. CDR3 DNA: TGTGCCAGCAGCTTAGACAGGGGTCCCCTCCACTTT. This translates into CASSLDRGPLHF.

Remarks on this clonotype: A much bigger clone sits one base away, suggesting this may be a read error. This chain connects TRBV5-1 to TRBJ2-3; 7 nucleotides agree with TRBD1. The germline gives CDR1 SGHRS, CDR2 YFSETQ. V dropped 3 bases and J dropped 8; count of bases not matched to a gene: 9. The CDR3 has 14 amino acids. The CDR3 protein is CASSWGQRSGTQYF. The CDR3 DNA is TGCGCCAGCAGCTGGGGACAGCGATCAGGTACGCAGTATTTT.

The chain is built from TRBV7-2 and TRBJ2-3; 9 nucleotides align to TRBD1. CDR3 size: 17 residues. Germline V lookup: CDR1 SGHTA, CDR2 FQGNSA. V was clipped by 0 bases and J by 4 bases; unmatched bases: 8. Here the CDR3 DNA reads TGTGCCAGCAGCTTAGCGCAGAAGACAGGGGGGGCAGATACGCAGTATTTT. This gives the protein CASSLAQKTGGADTQYF.

This rearrangement joins TRBV20-1 to TRBJ2-1; 7 bases fit TRBD2. This CDR3 is 16 amino acids long. V dropped 6 bases and J dropped 4; count of bases not matched to a gene: 15. Germline lookup yields CDR1 DFQATT and CDR2 SNEGSKA (reference sequence). CDR3 coding DNA: TGCAGTGCGACACTAGCGCTCCCTGGCAGGTACAATGAGCAGTTCTTC. Amino acids: CSATLALPGRYNEQFF.

The chain employs TRBV7-9 and TRBJ2-1; TRBD1 might be the D (6 bases). The germline CDR1 and CDR2 sequences are SEHNR and FQNEAQ (reference sequence). Trimming took 0 bases from V and 1 from J, leaving 7 bases between them. CDR3 length: 15 residues. The DNA of the CDR3 is TGTGCCAGCAGCTTAGCGGGGGCATCCTACAATGAGCAGTTCTTC. This codes for CASSLAGASYNEQFF.

This clonotype was detected a few times. The chain links TRBV6-1 to TRBJ1-2; D not resolved. CDR1 and CDR2 (germline): MNHNS, SASEGT. With 5 bases removed from V and 3 bases from J, the gap between germline ends came to 10 bases. The CDR3 has 13 amino acids. For the CDR3, the DNA is TGTGCCAGCAGTCAAAGGGAAGACTATGGCTACACCTTC. It translates to CASSQREDYGYTF.

The rearrangement joins TRBV7-2 to TRBJ2-7; 7 positions match TRBD2. CDR3 size: 19 residues. Germline lookup yields CDR1 SGHTA and CDR2 FQGNSA. V dropped 4 bases and J dropped 0; count of bases not matched to a gene: 18. CDR3 sequence reads: CASSSQGGGAPPCSYEQYF. The CDR3 DNA follows: TGTGCCAGCAGCTCTCAAGGCGGGGGTGCACCTCCGTGCTCCTACGAGCAGTACTTC. The entire variable domain, with the rest obtained from reference TRBV7-2 and TRBJ2-7, is as follows: GAGVSQSPSNKVTEKGKDVELRCDPISGHTALYWYRQSLGQGLEFLIYFQGNSAPDKSGLPSDRFSAERTGGSVSTLTIQRTQQEDSAVYLCASSSQGGGAPPCSYEQYFGPGTRLTVT.

In this sample, this clonotype turned up many times. The chain recombines TRBV24-1 with TRBJ2-3; the D gene is possibly TRBD2 (5 bases). Germline V lookup: CDR1 KGHDR, CDR2 SFDVKD. This CDR3 has 14 residues. With 4 bases removed from V and 3 bases from J, the gap between germline ends came to 10 bases. DNA of the CDR3: TGTGCCACCAGTGAAGAAGGGAGTACAGATACGCAGTATTTT. As protein: CATSEEGSTDTQYF.

This clonotype was recorded many times. At one of its ends the junction is not consistent with the germline gene, which may arise from a read error. CDR3 loop: CASSIGARGGTDTQYF. In nucleotides, the CDR3 is TGTGCCAGTAGCATAGGGGCCAGGGGGGGGACAGATACGCAGTATTTT. The chain joins TRBV19 to TRBJ2-3; tentatively, D is TRBD1 or TRBD2 (7 bases each). From germline, CDR1 is LNHDA and CDR2 SQIVND (reference sequence). CDR3 length equals 16 residues. Full variable domain (remainder filled in from reference TRBV19 and TRBJ2-3): DGGITQSPKYLFRKEGQNVTLSCEQNLNHDAMYWYRQDPGQGLRLIYYSQIVNDFQKGDIAEGYSVSREKKESFPLTVTSAQKNPTAFYLCASSIGARGGTDTQYFGPGTRLTVL.

The V gene is TRBV20-1, the J gene TRBJ1-4; possible D gene TRBD1, 6 bases. Trimming stripped 3 bases from V and 8 bases from J, with 16 bases between. The CDR3 is 14 amino acids. CDR1 is DFQATT and CDR2 is SNEGSKA in the germline V gene (reference sequence). The CDR3 loop reads CSASRGRIQEKLFF. The CDR3 nucleotides read TGCAGTGCTAGCAGGGGCCGGATCCAAGAAAAACTGTTTTTT.

The chain recombines TRBV25-1 with TRBJ1-1; D is unresolved. The V end lost 5 bases, the J end lost 1 base, and 11 bases lay between the germline ends. Germline-derived CDR1 and CDR2 are MGHDK and SYGVNS. CDR3 length equals 14 residues. The CDR3 bases are TGTGCCAGCAGTCAGTGGCAGCAGAACACTGAAGCTTTCTTT. It yields the protein CASSQWQQNTEAFF.

This clonotype has a handful of counts. The chain combines TRBV3-1 with TRBJ1-1, with D possibly TRBD1 on 5 matching bases. CDR3 length: 16 residues. V shed 0 bases and J shed 4 bases, with 15 bases lying between them. Germline CDR1 LGHDT, CDR2 YNNKEL (reference sequence). CDR3 in amino acids: CASSQESRGSGTEAFF. The CDR3 DNA reads as TGTGCCAGCAGCCAAGAATCAAGGGGAAGCGGCACTGAAGCTTTCTTT.

This clonotype has a count of ten or more. The chain combines TRBV7-9 with TRBJ2-7; possibly TRBD1 for D (5 bases). CDR3 size: 16 residues. Trimming cost V 0 bases and J 5 bases, with 17 bases left between them. CDR1 and CDR2 (germline): SEHNR, FQNEAQ (reference sequence). CDR3 sequence: CASSLAGQGIAHEQYF. The CDR3 DNA reads as TGTGCCAGCAGCTTAGCGGGGCAGGGAATTGCCCACGAGCAGTACTTC.